This TCR beta chain comes out of a study of cytomegalovirus exposure and HLA in healthy donors. Findings and caveats of the study: It was taken for granted in presence/absence analyses that sequencing depth across donors was roughly uniform. In a later analysis, an Asian-associated ancestry cluster reportedly showed fewer N-insertions than the approximately 640-donor mean. Later on, an analysis showed TCR association rates differing by HLA locus, with DRB1 the most and HLA-C the fewest.

The CDR3 loop spans 14 amino acids. Trimming took off 4 bases at V and 8 bases at J, with 15 bases between the two ends. Germline assignment: CDR1 SGHNT and CDR2 YYREEE (reference sequence). The PCR was carried out with 60 Vbeta primers and 13 Jbeta primers. As processed by the authors: Unique TCR beta chains numbered roughly 83 million in a later analysis, with roughly 10 million shared. The data were produced by immunoSEQ multiplex PCR, yet TCRdb's version contains in-frame clones alone and is incomplete. The V and J calls and clone size were taken over from that table, and D and trimming were inferred from the DNA. The repertoire includes fewer than 150,000 clones, about 73% of them detected once, and approximately 6% sits in the top ten. Points on this clone: Antigen: not known.

This clonotype was sampled from a woman aged 50 to 60 in good health and CMV-seropositive. The sample consisted of PBMCs. The gene calls are TRBV5-4 and TRBJ1-4, with D unclear. CDR3 in amino acids: CASSPEGPGEKLFF. The CDR3 region has the DNA TGTGCCAGCAGCCCTGAAGGGCCGGGGGAAAAACTGTTTTTT.